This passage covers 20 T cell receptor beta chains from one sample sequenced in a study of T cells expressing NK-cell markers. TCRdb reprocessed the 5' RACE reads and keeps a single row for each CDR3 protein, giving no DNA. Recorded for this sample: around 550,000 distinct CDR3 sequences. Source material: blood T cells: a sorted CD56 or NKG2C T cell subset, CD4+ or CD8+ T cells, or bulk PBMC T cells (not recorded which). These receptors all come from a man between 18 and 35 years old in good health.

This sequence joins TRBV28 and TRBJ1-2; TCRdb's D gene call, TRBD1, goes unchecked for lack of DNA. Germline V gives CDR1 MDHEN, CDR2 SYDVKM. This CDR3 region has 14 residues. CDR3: CASSLSGGSSGYTF.

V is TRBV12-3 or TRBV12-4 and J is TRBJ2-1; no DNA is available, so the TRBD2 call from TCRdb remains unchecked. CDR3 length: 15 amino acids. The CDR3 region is CASSLSLAADNEQFF.

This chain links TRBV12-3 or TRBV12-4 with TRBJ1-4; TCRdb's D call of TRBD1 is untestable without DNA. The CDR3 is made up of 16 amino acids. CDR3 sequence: CASSPGTGMANEKLFF.

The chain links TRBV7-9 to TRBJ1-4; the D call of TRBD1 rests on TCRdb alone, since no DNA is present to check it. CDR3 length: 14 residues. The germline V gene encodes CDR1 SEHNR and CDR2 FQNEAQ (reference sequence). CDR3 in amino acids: CASSLEGGREKLFF. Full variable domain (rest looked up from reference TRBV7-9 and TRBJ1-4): DTGVSQNPRHKITKRGQNVTFRCDPISEHNRLYWYRQTLGQGPEFLTYFQNEAQLEKSRLLSDRFSAERPKGSFSTLEIQRTEQGDSAMYLCASSLEGGREKLFFGSGTQLSVL.

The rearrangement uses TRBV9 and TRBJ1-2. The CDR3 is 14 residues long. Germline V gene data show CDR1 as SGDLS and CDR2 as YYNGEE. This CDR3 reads CASSVATDSLDYTF. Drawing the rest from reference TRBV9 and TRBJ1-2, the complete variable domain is DSGVTQTPKHLITATGQRVTLRCSPRSGDLSVYWYQQSLDQGLQFLIQYYNGEERAKGNILERFSAQQFPDLHSELNLSSLELGDSALYFCASSVATDSLDYTFGSGTRLTVV.

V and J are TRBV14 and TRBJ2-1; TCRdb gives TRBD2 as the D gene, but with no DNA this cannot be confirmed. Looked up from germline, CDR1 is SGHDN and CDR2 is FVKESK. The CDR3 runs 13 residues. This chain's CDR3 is CASSQAGSGEQFF.

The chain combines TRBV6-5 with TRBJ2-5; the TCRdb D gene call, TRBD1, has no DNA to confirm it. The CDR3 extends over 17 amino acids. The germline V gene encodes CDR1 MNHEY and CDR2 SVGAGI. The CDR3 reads CASSYAQAGTDIGTQYF.

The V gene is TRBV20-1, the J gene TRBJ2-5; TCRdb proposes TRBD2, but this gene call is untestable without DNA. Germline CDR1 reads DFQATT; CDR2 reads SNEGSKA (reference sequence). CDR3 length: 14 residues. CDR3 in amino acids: CSVPLAGLQETQYF.

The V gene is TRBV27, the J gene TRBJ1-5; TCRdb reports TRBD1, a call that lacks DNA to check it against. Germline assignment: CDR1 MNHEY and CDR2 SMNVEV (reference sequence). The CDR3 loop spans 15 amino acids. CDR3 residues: CASSKTGSGVQPQHF.

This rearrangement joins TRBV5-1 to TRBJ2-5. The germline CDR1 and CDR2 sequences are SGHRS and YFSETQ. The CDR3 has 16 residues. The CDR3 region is CASSLAVLVPQETQYF.

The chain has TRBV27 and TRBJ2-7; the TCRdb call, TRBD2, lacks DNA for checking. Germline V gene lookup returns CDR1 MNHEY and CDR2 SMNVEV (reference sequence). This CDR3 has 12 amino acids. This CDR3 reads CATSSGTYEQYF.

This chain's CDR3 is CASNGGITDTQYF. The genes are TRBV6-6 and TRBJ2-3; no DNA is available, so the TRBD1 call from TCRdb remains unchecked. CDR1 MNHNY and CDR2 SVGAGI come from the germline V gene (reference sequence). The CDR3 has 13 residues.

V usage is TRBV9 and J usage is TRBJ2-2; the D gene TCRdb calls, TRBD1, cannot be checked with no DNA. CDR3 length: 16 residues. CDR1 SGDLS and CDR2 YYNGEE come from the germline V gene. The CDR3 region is CASSVTPEQNTGELFF.

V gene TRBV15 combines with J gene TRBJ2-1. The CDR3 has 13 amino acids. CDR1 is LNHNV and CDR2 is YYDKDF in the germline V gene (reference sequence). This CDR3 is CATSRSAENEQFF.

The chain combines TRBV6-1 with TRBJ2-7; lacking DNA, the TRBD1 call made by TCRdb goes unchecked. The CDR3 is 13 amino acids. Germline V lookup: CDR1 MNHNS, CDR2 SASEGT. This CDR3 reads CASRGTGSGEQYF.

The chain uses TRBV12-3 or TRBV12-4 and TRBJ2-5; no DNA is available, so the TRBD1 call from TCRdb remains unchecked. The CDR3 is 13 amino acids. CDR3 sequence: CASSFSGKRTQYF.

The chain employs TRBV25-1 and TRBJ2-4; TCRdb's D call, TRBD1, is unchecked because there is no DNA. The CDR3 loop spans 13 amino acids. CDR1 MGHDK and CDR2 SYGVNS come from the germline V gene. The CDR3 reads CASSGGLRGIQYF.

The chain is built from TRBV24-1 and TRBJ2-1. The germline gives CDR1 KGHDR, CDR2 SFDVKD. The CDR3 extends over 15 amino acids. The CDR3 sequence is CATSLTDNIYNEQFF.

CDR3: CAWAEQGSRGYTF. The rearrangement uses TRBV30 and TRBJ1-2; the D gene TCRdb calls, TRBD1, cannot be checked with no DNA. This CDR3 is 13 amino acids long. Germline V gene data show CDR1 as GTSNPN and CDR2 as SVGIG (reference sequence).

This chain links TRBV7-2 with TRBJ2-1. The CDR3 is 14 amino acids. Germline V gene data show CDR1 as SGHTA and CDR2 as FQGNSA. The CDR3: CASSLGGFNNEQFF.